These 30 T cell receptor beta chains share one sample of origin, sequenced in a study of early T cells in non-severe SARS-CoV-2 infection. TCRdb fed the 5' RACE reads into MiXCR, producing one record per CDR3 protein. The table has 30,000 to 35,000 distinct CDR3 sequences, roughly 5.7% seen once. The specimen sequenced was whole blood. The receptors here all came from an adult who was a healthcare worker with PCR-confirmed SARS-CoV-2 infection or an uninfected control (not recorded which).

This clonotype occurred many times. The chain couples TRBV12-3 or TRBV12-4 to TRBJ1-3, with 7 nucleotides matching TRBD1. Trimming at V came to 4 bases and at J to 4 bases, leaving 10 bases not matched to a gene. The CDR3 contains 16 residues. CDR3 nucleotide sequence: TGTGCCAGCAGTTGGTACTCACAGGGGAAAGGAAACACCATATATTTT. It specifies CASSWYSQGKGNTIYF.

This clonotype was counted ten times or more. The CDR3 DNA reads TGTGCCAGCAGCTTAGAGGGCACTACCTCCTATAATTCACCCCTCCACTTT. This translates into CASSLEGTTSYNSPLHF. This chain links TRBV11-2 with TRBJ1-6, with D unresolved. V lost 0 bases, J lost 0 bases, and 9 bases lay in between. This CDR3 spans 17 amino acids. The V gene's germline CDR1 is SGHAT and CDR2 FQNNGV.

In this sample, this clonotype turned up many times. The V and J genes are TRBV4-3 and TRBJ2-7, with unresolved D. V lost 2 bases and J lost 0, with 8 bases in between. Germline V gene sequence: CDR1 LGHNA, CDR2 YSLEER. This CDR3 contains 14 residues. The CDR3 sequence: CASSQWQDSYEQYF. The CDR3 nucleotides read TGCGCCAGCAGCCAATGGCAGGACTCCTACGAGCAGTACTTC.

The sample holds many counts of this clonotype. The chain has TRBV11-2 and TRBJ2-1; 9 bases line up with TRBD2. V lost 3 bases to trimming and J lost 5 bases; unmatched junction nucleotides: 14. The CDR3 length is 18 residues. Germline lookup yields CDR1 SGHAT and CDR2 FQNNGV. CDR3: CASSFGRWERGVHNEQFF. DNA for the CDR3: TGTGCCAGCAGCTTCGGACGGTGGGAGCGGGGGGTCCACAATGAGCAGTTCTTC.

The chain employs TRBV30 and TRBJ2-6, with unresolved D. The V end lost 2 bases, the J end lost 0 bases, and 5 bases lay between the germline ends. The CDR3 runs to 14 residues. Germline CDR1 reads GTSNPN; CDR2 reads SVGIG (reference sequence). Written as DNA, the CDR3 is TGTGCCTGGAGTAAACGCTCTGGGGCCAACGTCCTGACTTTC. Translated, it gives CAWSKRSGANVLTF.

The chain uses TRBV11-2 and TRBJ2-1; 9 nucleotides agree with TRBD1. The CDR3 covers 16 residues. J gave up 9 bases and V 0 bases, and 9 bases lay outside the gene matches. The V gene's germline CDR1 is SGHAT and CDR2 FQNNGV. This chain's CDR3 is CASSLEVGQGMGEQFF. CDR3 bases: TGTGCCAGCAGCTTAGAGGTCGGACAGGGGATGGGTGAGCAGTTCTTC.

V is TRBV20-1 and J is TRBJ2-7; 8 bases agree with TRBD1. CDR3 length: 14 amino acids. CDR1 DFQATT and CDR2 SNEGSKA come from the germline V gene (reference sequence). The V segment lost 0 bases and the J segment 1 base; nucleotides outside the gene matches: 2. CDR3 DNA sequence: TGCAGTGCTAGAGACCGGGACAGGTCCTACGAGCAGTACTTC. Translated, it gives CSARDRDRSYEQYF.

This clonotype was counted a few times. The V gene is TRBV3-1, the J gene TRBJ2-3, with TRBD2 identical over 11 bases. Losses at the gene ends were 3 bases for V and 2 bases for J; bases not matched to a gene: 7. The CDR3 spans 17 residues. The germline CDR1 and CDR2 sequences are LGHDT and YNNKEL (reference sequence). CDR3 bases: TGTGCCAGCAGCCACCGTTTGACTAGCGGGGACACAGATACGCAGTATTTT. Protein product: CASSHRLTSGDTDTQYF.

In this sample, this clonotype turned up many times. J is TRBJ2-2 and V is TRBV7-2; D could derive from TRBD1 or TRBD2 (7 bases each). The CDR3 is 15 amino acids. Looked up from germline, CDR1 is SGHTA and CDR2 is FQGNSA. V lost 5 bases to trimming and J lost 4 bases, with 14 bases between them. CDR3 amino acids: CASSPGGGVTGELFF. The CDR3, as DNA: TGTGCCAGCAGCCCAGGGGGGGGCGTCACCGGGGAGCTGTTTTTT.

This clonotype was recorded many times. J is TRBJ1-2 and V is TRBV7-9; no clear D gene. The CDR3 loop spans 14 amino acids. The germline V gene encodes CDR1 SEHNR and CDR2 FQNEAQ (reference sequence). Trimming took off 2 bases at V and 4 bases at J, with 11 bases between the two ends. CDR3 residues: CASSLMTAAYGYTF. CDR3 nucleotides: TGTGCCAGCAGCTTAATGACGGCGGCCTATGGCTACACCTTC. Complete variable domain (other parts from reference TRBV7-9 and TRBJ1-2): DTGVSQNPRHKITKRGQNVTFRCDPISEHNRLYWYRQTLGQGPEFLTYFQNEAQLEKSRLLSDRFSAERPKGSFSTLEIQRTEQGDSAMYLCASSLMTAAYGYTFGSGTRLTVV.

This clonotype is termed medium-sized. The V call is TRBV29-1, the J call TRBJ1-2; D ambiguous. V lost 3 bases and J lost 5, with 10 bases in between. This CDR3 contains 12 residues. In germline, CDR1 is SQVTM, CDR2 ANQGSEA. The CDR3: CSVENMGYGYTF. CDR3 sequence (DNA): TGCAGCGTTGAGAACATGGGGTATGGCTACACCTTC.

The sample holds one count of this clonotype. The chain recombines TRBV10-3 with TRBJ2-1; TRBD2 aligns across 14 bases. This CDR3 has 16 residues. V dropped 6 bases and J dropped 0; count of bases not matched to a gene: 1. Germline V gene lookup returns CDR1 ENHRY and CDR2 SYGVKD. The CDR3 DNA is TGTGCCATCAGGGGGACTAGCGGGAGCTCCTACAATGAGCAGTTCTTC. Amino acids: CAIRGTSGSSYNEQFF.

This clonotype was counted at least ten times. This sequence joins TRBV6-1 and TRBJ2-1; D uncertain. This CDR3 comprises 14 residues. Germline loops: CDR1 MNHNS, CDR2 SASEGT. Trimming took off 5 bases at V and 1 base at J, with 9 bases between the two ends. Here the CDR3 DNA reads TGTGCCAGCAGTCTCCAGGCGTCCTACAATGAGCAGTTCTTC. Translating gives CASSLQASYNEQFF.

The chain combines TRBV28 with TRBJ2-2; 7 bases match TRBD1. The CDR3 has 15 residues. Germline V CDR1 and CDR2: MDHEN, SYDVKM. The V and J ends lost 2 bases and 6 bases, in that order; junction bases with no gene match: 6. The CDR3 sequence: CASSLQQGWAGELFF. Here the CDR3 DNA reads TGTGCCAGCAGTTTACAACAGGGGTGGGCCGGGGAGCTGTTTTTT.

This clonotype was picked up many times. This chain uses TRBV20-1 with TRBJ2-7, with 10 bases fitting TRBD1. This CDR3 comprises 14 residues. V shed 5 bases and J 0 bases; nucleotides not matched to a gene: 4. CDR1 is DFQATT and CDR2 is SNEGSKA in the germline V gene (reference sequence). In nucleotides, the CDR3 is TGCAGTGCTCGTGGGACAGGGGACTCCTACGAGCAGTACTTC. Amino acid sequence: CSARGTGDSYEQYF.

The chain combines TRBV7-2 with TRBJ2-3; TRBD1 matches at 10 bases. The CDR3 runs 16 residues. CDR1 is SGHTA, CDR2 FQGNSA, per germline. Unmatched junction bases numbered 10, after V lost 5 bases and J lost 5 bases. The CDR3 here is CASSPRGGTGEDTQYF. The CDR3 DNA reads as TGTGCCAGCAGCCCACGAGGGGGGACAGGGGAAGATACGCAGTATTTT.

A word on this clonotype: A read error may explain this, as a much larger clone is one base away. J is TRBJ2-1 and V is TRBV6-5, with 8 bases lining up with TRBD1. The V gene's germline CDR1 is MNHEY and CDR2 SVGAGI. The CDR3 spans 15 residues. CDR3 sequence (DNA): TGTGCCAGCAGCTATACCGGACAGGGTTTGAATGAGCGGTTCTTC. Protein product: CASSYTGQGLNERFF.

This clonotype was detected many times. The chain uses TRBV20-1 and TRBJ1-2, with D tentatively TRBD1 (6 bases). V dropped 5 bases and J dropped 7 bases, with 14 bases sitting between them. Germline assignment: CDR1 DFQATT and CDR2 SNEGSKA (reference sequence). This CDR3 region has 12 residues. This chain's CDR3 is CSASTGSSGYTF. CDR3 coding DNA: TGCAGTGCTTCAACAGGGTCGTCTGGCTACACCTTC.

This clonotype came up many times. J is TRBJ1-3 and V is TRBV4-3, with D unclear. V lost 0 bases and J 3 bases, leaving 15 bases between the germline ends. The CDR3 is made up of 17 amino acids. Germline V CDR1 and CDR2: LGHNA, YSLEER. The CDR3 here is CASSQDLHIVYGNTIYF. The CDR3 region has the DNA TGCGCCAGCAGCCAAGATTTGCACATCGTCTATGGAAACACCATATATTTT.

This clonotype was seen repeatedly, ten times or more. The genes are TRBV7-2 and TRBJ2-2, with 10 bases that match TRBD1. V was pared by 5 bases and J by 4 bases, with 4 bases of the junction left unmatched. Germline V gene sequence: CDR1 SGHTA, CDR2 FQGNSA. This CDR3 contains 15 residues. This chain's CDR3 is CASSTRTGGTGELFF. CDR3 DNA: TGTGCCAGCAGCACCAGGACAGGGGGCACCGGGGAGCTGTTTTTT.

This chain joins TRBV7-2 and TRBJ2-5; 9 bases are shared with TRBD2. The germline V gene has CDR1 SGHTA and CDR2 FQGNSA. The CDR3 extends over 15 amino acids. The V gene end was trimmed by 2 bases and the J gene end by 5 bases; junction bases not matched to a gene: 6. The CDR3: CASSLIAGATETQYF. The CDR3 DNA sequence: TGTGCCAGCAGCTTAATAGCGGGGGCCACGGAGACCCAGTACTTC.

This clonotype was observed many times. V and J are TRBV18 and TRBJ1-1; D call uncertain. Trimming left V 2 bases short and J 1 base short, with 8 bases between. The CDR3 spans 14 residues. Germline V gives CDR1 KGHSH, CDR2 LQKENI. CDR3 amino acids: CASSPVARNTEAFF. The CDR3 DNA reads as TGTGCCAGCTCACCAGTCGCCCGGAACACTGAAGCTTTCTTT.

This clonotype was detected many times. The chain links TRBV7-6 to TRBJ1-5; D is unclear. In germline, CDR1 is SGHVS, CDR2 FNYEAQ. This CDR3 is 16 amino acids long. The V end was cut by 1 base, the J end by 0 bases, with 10 bases between. Here the CDR3 reads CASSLGVPNSNQPQHF. CDR3 coding DNA: TGTGCCAGCAGCTTAGGGGTACCTAATAGCAATCAGCCCCAGCATTTT.

This clonotype was seen many times. This rearrangement joins TRBV28 to TRBJ2-1; maybe TRBD2 (6 bases). The germline CDR1 and CDR2 sequences are MDHEN and SYDVKM. Trimming left V 1 base short and J 3 bases short, with 7 bases between. The CDR3 is 14 amino acids. CDR3 region: CASSLLGGYNEQFF. DNA of the CDR3: TGTGCCAGCAGTTTATTGGGGGGCTACAATGAGCAGTTCTTC.

This clonotype has a handful of counts. A much larger clone lies one base from this, so it may be a read error. This chain links TRBV15 with TRBJ2-7; TRBD2 agrees at 11 bases. This CDR3 spans 12 amino acids. CDR1 is LNHNV, CDR2 YYDKDF, per germline (reference sequence). CDR3 bases: TGTGTCACCAGCGGGACTAGCGGAGAGCAGTACTTC. It specifies CVTSGTSGEQYF.

In this sample, this clonotype turned up a few times. The chain couples TRBV3-1 to TRBJ2-3; unclear D gene. Trimming pared 0 bases from V and 8 bases from J, leaving 15 bases between. This CDR3 contains 15 residues. Per germline, CDR1 LGHDT and CDR2 YNNKEL (reference sequence). The DNA of the CDR3 is TGTGCCAGCAGCCAAGATAGTCTAGATTTTGGTACGCAGTATTTT. Its protein is CASSQDSLDFGTQYF.

V gene TRBV6-5 combines with J gene TRBJ2-2; TRBD2 aligns across 7 bases. The CDR3 is 16 amino acids. From germline, CDR1 is MNHEY and CDR2 SVGAGI. V lost 0 bases to trimming and J lost 0 bases; unmatched junction nucleotides: 1. The CDR3 here is CASSYSGTTNTGELFF. The CDR3 DNA follows: TGTGCCAGCAGTTACTCCGGGACTACGAACACCGGGGAGCTGTTTTTT.

This clonotype was seen more than once but under ten times. V gene TRBV7-2 combines with J gene TRBJ2-7; tentatively, D is TRBD2 (7 bases). Deletions cut 5 bases from V and 3 bases from J, with 17 bases between. Germline V gives CDR1 SGHTA, CDR2 FQGNSA. The CDR3 is made up of 15 amino acids. CDR3 sequence reads: CASSPVGGLVYEQYF. CDR3 DNA: TGTGCCAGCAGCCCGGTGGGGGGGCTTGTCTACGAGCAGTACTTC.

Notes on this clonotype: This may come from a read error, since a much larger clone is one base off. J is TRBJ2-7 and V is TRBV6-6; TRBD2 might be the D (5 bases). CDR1 is MNHNY, CDR2 SVGAGI, per germline (reference sequence). CDR3 length: 15 residues. The CDR3 DNA follows: TGTGCCAGCACCCTAGGAGCGGCTGAAACCTACGGGCAGTACTTC. Encoded protein: CASTLGAAETYGQYF.

The chain carries TRBV5-1 and TRBJ2-5; a possible D gene is TRBD1 (6 bases). This CDR3 has 13 residues. Germline assignment: CDR1 SGHRS and CDR2 YFSETQ. Trimming took off 0 bases at V and 5 bases at J, with 8 bases between the two ends. The CDR3 DNA is TGCGCCAGCAGCTTGGAAGACAGGGAGACCCAGTACTTC. The encoded protein is CASSLEDRETQYF.